Listed below are T cell receptor beta chains from one sample, sequenced in a study of T cells after yellow fever vaccination. TCRdb re-called the 5' RACE reads through MiXCR, storing one row per CDR3 protein. This sample has some 350,000 distinct CDR3 sequences, with 6.2% found just once. The sample here was PBMCs, taken 5 days after the yellow fever booster vaccination. The origin of the receptors is a man aged 25-45 years who received the YFV17D yellow fever vaccine. Each CDR3 is given without its conserved first and last residue. Each record gives: CDR3 length, D gene, V gene, J gene, CDR3 protein. A D gene is named only where the DNA matches it firmly.

CDR3 length: 11
D gene: -
V gene: TRBV5-1
J gene: TRBJ2-3
CDR3 protein: ASSSYYTDTQY

CDR3 length: 14
D gene: TRBD1
V gene: TRBV20-1
J gene: TRBJ2-6
CDR3 protein: SARSQGGSGANVLT

CDR3 length: 14
D gene: -
V gene: TRBV6-2/TRBV6-3
J gene: TRBJ2-2
CDR3 protein: ASRGFWGEGTGELF

CDR3 length: 11
D gene: TRBD1
V gene: TRBV20-1
J gene: TRBJ1-2
CDR3 protein: SARKTGVQGYT

CDR3 length: 12
D gene: TRBD2
V gene: TRBV20-1
J gene: TRBJ2-7
CDR3 protein: SASLAGGGYEQY

CDR3 length: 8
D gene: -
V gene: TRBV12-3/TRBV12-4
J gene: TRBJ2-1
CDR3 protein: ASGSAGQF

CDR3 length: 14
D gene: TRBD2
V gene: TRBV24-1
J gene: TRBJ2-1
CDR3 protein: ATSCGGLAGEHEQF

CDR3 length: 12
D gene: -
V gene: TRBV7-6
J gene: TRBJ1-4
CDR3 protein: ASSAFPIVEKLF

CDR3 length: 12
D gene: -
V gene: TRBV4-3
J gene: TRBJ2-3
CDR3 protein: ASSQERSTDTQY

CDR3 length: 13
D gene: -
V gene: TRBV20-1
J gene: TRBJ1-2
CDR3 protein: SARVVLDVVYGYT

CDR3 length: 9
D gene: -
V gene: TRBV7-2
J gene: TRBJ2-7
CDR3 protein: ASRRFYEQY

CDR3 length: 14
D gene: TRBD2
V gene: TRBV15
J gene: TRBJ2-1
CDR3 protein: ATSSELAGGSNEQF

CDR3 length: 11
D gene: TRBD2
V gene: TRBV29-1
J gene: TRBJ2-7
CDR3 protein: SVAEREPYEQY

CDR3 length: 14
D gene: TRBD2
V gene: TRBV19
J gene: TRBJ2-5
CDR3 protein: ASSFRLAGQQETQY

CDR3 length: 11
D gene: -
V gene: TRBV20-1
J gene: TRBJ1-6
CDR3 protein: SASDTIVSPLH

CDR3 length: 12
D gene: TRBD2
V gene: TRBV11-2
J gene: TRBJ2-1
CDR3 protein: ASRTAGGYNEQF

CDR3 length: 12
D gene: -
V gene: TRBV6-2/TRBV6-3
J gene: TRBJ2-4
CDR3 protein: ASGRTLPKNIQY

CDR3 length: 14
D gene: TRBD2
V gene: TRBV6-1
J gene: TRBJ2-1
CDR3 protein: ASGPRVSGTTNEQF

CDR3 length: 11
D gene: -
V gene: TRBV19
J gene: TRBJ1-5
CDR3 protein: ASSIGGDQPQH

CDR3 length: 15
D gene: -
V gene: TRBV27
J gene: TRBJ2-5
CDR3 protein: ASSLLRGNPVPETQY

CDR3 length: 19
D gene: TRBD1
V gene: TRBV6-2/TRBV6-3
J gene: TRBJ2-5
CDR3 protein: ASSHGTAGQGFLGLQETQY

CDR3 length: 15
D gene: -
V gene: TRBV5-5
J gene: TRBJ1-5
CDR3 protein: ASSSAPGGPGGQPQH

CDR3 length: 11
D gene: -
V gene: TRBV6-6
J gene: TRBJ2-7
CDR3 protein: ASSFSPDYEQY

CDR3 length: 13
D gene: -
V gene: TRBV15
J gene: TRBJ1-4
CDR3 protein: ATSRGDGTNEKLF

CDR3 length: 11
D gene: -
V gene: TRBV7-2
J gene: TRBJ2-7
CDR3 protein: ASSLSLSYEQY

CDR3 length: 13
D gene: TRBD2
V gene: TRBV27
J gene: TRBJ2-3
CDR3 protein: ASGGLAGVTDTQY